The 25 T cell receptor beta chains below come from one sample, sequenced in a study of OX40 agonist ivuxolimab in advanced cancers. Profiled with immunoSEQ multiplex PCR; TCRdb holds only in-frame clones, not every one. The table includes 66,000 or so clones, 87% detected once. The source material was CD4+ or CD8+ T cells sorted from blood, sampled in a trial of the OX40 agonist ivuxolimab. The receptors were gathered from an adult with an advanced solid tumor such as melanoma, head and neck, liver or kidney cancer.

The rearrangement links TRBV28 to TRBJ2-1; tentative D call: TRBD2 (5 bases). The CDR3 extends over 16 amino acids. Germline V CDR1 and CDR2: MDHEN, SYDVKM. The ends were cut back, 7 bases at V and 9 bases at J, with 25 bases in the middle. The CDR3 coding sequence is TGTGCCAGCACCCCCACCACTACTAGTTTCAGCCGTGAGCAGTTCTTC. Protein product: CASTPTTTSFSREQFF.

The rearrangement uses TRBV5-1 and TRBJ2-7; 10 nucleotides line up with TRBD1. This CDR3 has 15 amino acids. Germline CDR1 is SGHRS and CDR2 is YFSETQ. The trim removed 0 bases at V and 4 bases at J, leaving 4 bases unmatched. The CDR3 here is CASSLAGDRGYEQYF. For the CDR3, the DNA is TGCGCCAGCAGCTTGGCGGGGGACAGGGGATACGAGCAGTACTTC.

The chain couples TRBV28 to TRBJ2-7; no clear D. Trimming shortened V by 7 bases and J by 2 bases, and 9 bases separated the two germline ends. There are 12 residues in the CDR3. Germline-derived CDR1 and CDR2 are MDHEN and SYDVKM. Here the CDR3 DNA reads TGTGCCAGCACCCACAGACCCTACGAGCAGTACTTC. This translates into CASTHRPYEQYF.

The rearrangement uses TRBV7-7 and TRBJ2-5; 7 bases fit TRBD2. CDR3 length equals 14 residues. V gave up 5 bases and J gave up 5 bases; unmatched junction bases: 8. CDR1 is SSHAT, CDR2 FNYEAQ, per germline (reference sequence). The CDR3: CASSLSGTGETQYF. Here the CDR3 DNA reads TGTGCCAGCAGCCTGAGCGGGACTGGCGAGACCCAGTACTTC. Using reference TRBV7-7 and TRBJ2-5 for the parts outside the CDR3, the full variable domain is GAGVSQSPRYKVTKRGQDVTLRCDPISSHATLYWYQQALGQGPEFLTYFNYEAQPDKSGLPSDRFSAERPEGSISTLTIQRTEQRDSAMYRCASSLSGTGETQYFGPGTRLLVL.

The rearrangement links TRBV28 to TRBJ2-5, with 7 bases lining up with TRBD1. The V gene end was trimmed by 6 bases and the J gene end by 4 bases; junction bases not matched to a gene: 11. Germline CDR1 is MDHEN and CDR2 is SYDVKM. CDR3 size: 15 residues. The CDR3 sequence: CASSSIRTGLETQYF. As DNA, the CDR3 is TGTGCCAGCAGCTCTATCCGGACAGGTCTAGAGACCCAGTACTTC.

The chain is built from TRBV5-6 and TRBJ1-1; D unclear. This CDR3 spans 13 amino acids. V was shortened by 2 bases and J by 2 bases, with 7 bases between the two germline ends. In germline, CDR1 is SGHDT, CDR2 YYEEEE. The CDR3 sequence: CASSFKGNTEAFF. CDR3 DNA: TGTGCCAGCAGCTTTAAGGGTAACACTGAAGCTTTCTTT.

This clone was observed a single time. CDR3 loop: CASSPGQDVEKLFF. CDR3 sequence (DNA): TGTGCCAGCAGCCCCGGACAGGACGTGGAAAAACTGTTTTTT. The chain links TRBV7-9 to TRBJ1-4, with 7 bases identical to TRBD1. This CDR3 has 14 residues. V shed 5 bases, J shed 8 bases, and the junction held 8 bases outside the gene matches. In germline, CDR1 is SEHNR, CDR2 FQNEAQ (reference sequence).

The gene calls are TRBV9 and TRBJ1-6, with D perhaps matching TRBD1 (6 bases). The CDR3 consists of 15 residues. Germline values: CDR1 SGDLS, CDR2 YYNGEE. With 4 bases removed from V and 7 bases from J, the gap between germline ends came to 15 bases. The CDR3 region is CASSPRDNLNSPLHF. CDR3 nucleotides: TGTGCCAGCAGCCCGCGGGACAACTTAAATTCACCCCTCCACTTT.

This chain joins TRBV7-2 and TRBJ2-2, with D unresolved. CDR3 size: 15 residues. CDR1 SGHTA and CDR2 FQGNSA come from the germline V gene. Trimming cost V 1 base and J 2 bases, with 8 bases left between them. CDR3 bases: TGTGCCAGCAGCTTAGAAGGAACCAACACCGGGGAGCTGTTTTTT. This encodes CASSLEGTNTGELFF.

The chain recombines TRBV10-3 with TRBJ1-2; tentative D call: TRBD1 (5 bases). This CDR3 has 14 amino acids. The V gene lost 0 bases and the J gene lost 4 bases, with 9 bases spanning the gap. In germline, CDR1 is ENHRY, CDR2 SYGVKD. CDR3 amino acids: CAISESGGGYGYTF. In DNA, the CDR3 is TGTGCCATCAGTGAGTCTGGGGGTGGCTATGGCTACACCTTC.

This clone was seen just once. The CDR3: CASSLMAGSGNTIYF. Written as DNA, the CDR3 is TGTGCCAGCAGCTTAATGGCAGGGTCTGGAAACACCATATATTTT. The V and J genes are TRBV7-3 and TRBJ1-3; D perhaps matches TRBD1 (5 bases). Trimming pared 1 base from V and 1 base from J, leaving 8 bases between. The CDR3 loop spans 15 amino acids. Germline CDR1 SGHTA, CDR2 FQGTGA.

The CDR3 DNA is TGTGCCAGCAGCTTTGGGAGGGGATGGAATGAGCAGTTCTTC. This codes for CASSFGRGWNEQFF. This chain joins TRBV7-2 and TRBJ2-1, with TRBD2 matching 7 bases. J was trimmed by 7 bases and V by 3 bases; bases with no gene match: 6. The germline CDR1 and CDR2 sequences are SGHTA and FQGNSA. CDR3 length equals 14 residues.

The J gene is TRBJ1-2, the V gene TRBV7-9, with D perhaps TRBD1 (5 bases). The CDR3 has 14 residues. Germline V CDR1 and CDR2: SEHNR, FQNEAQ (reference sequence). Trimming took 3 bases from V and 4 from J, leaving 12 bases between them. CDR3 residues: CASSFEAGSYGYTF. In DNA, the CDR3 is TGTGCCAGCAGCTTTGAGGCAGGGAGCTATGGCTACACCTTC.

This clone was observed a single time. CDR3 sequence: CASRLPGSSSYEQYF. CDR3 coding DNA: TGTGCCAGCAGGTTGCCAGGGTCTAGCTCCTACGAGCAGTACTTC. This sequence joins TRBV27 and TRBJ2-7; TRBD1 is a possible D gene (5 bases). Trimming took 6 bases from V and 0 from J, leaving 15 bases between them. This CDR3 contains 15 residues. Per the germline V gene, CDR1 is MNHEY and CDR2 is SMNVEV (reference sequence).

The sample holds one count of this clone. The CDR3 DNA sequence: TGTGCCAGCAGTTCGGCTAGCGGGATGAGTGAGCAGTTCTTC. This sequence encodes CASSSASGMSEQFF. This rearrangement joins TRBV7-7 to TRBJ2-1, with TRBD2 identical over 9 bases. Germline CDR1 SSHAT, CDR2 FNYEAQ (reference sequence). The CDR3 is 14 amino acids. V shed 6 bases, J shed 9 bases, and the junction held 9 bases outside the gene matches.

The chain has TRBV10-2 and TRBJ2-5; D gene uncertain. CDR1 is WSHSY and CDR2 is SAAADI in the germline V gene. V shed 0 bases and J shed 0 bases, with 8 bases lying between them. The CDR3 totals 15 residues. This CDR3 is CASSESGVNQETQYF. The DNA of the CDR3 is TGCGCCAGCAGTGAGTCGGGTGTTAACCAAGAGACCCAGTACTTC.

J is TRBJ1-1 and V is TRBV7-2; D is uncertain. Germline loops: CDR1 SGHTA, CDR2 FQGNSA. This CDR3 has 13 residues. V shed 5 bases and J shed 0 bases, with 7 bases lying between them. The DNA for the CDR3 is TGTGCCAGCAGCCGGGGTATGAACACTGAAGCTTTCTTT. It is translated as CASSRGMNTEAFF.

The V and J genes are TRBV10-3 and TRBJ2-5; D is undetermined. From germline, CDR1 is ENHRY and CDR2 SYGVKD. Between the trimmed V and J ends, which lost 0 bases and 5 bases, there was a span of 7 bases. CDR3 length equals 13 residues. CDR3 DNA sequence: TGTGCCATCAGTGAGTCGGCAGTGGAGACCCAGTACTTC. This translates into CAISESAVETQYF.

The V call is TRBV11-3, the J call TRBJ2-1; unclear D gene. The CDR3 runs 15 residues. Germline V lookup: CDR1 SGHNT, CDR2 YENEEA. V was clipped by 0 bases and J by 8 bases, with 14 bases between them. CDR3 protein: CASSLDQRVIDEQFF. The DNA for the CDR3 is TGTGCCAGCAGCTTAGACCAGCGAGTGATCGATGAGCAGTTCTTC.

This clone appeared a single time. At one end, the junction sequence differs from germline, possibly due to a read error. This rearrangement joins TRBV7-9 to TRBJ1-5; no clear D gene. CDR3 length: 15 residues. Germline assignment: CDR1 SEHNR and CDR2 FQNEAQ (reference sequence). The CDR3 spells CASSLEFSGFQPQHF. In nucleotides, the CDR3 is TGTGCCAGCAGTTTAGAGTTTAGTGGGTTTCAGCCCCAGCATTTT. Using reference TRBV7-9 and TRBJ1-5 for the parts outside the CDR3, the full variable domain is DTGVSQNPRHKITKRGQNVTFRCDPISEHNRLYWYRQTLGQGPEFLTYFQNEAQLEKSRLLSDRFSAERPKGSFSTLEIQRTEQGDSAMYLCASSLEFSGFQPQHFGDGTRLSIL.

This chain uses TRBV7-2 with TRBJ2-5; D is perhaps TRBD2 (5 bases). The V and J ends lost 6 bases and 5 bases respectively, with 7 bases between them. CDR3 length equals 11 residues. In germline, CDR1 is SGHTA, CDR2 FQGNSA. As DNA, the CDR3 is TGTGCCAGCAGTCCGGGGGAGACCCAGTACTTC. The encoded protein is CASSPGETQYF.

The CDR3 bases are TGTGCCAGCAGCTTACCCGGGACAGGGTTTGAAAGCTCCTACGAGCAGTACTTC. Residues: CASSLPGTGFESSYEQYF. The J gene is TRBJ2-7, the V gene TRBV11-2; 9 positions match TRBD1. The CDR3 totals 18 residues. V lost 2 bases and J lost 0; bases outside the gene matches: 11. CDR1 is SGHAT and CDR2 is FQNNGV in the germline V gene.

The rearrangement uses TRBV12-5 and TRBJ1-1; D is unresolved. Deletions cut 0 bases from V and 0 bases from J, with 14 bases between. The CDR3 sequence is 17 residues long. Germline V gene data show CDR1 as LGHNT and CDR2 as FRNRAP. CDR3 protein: CASGLVLVPGMNTEAFF. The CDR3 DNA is TGTGCTAGTGGTTTGGTACTGGTTCCAGGAATGAACACTGAAGCTTTCTTT.

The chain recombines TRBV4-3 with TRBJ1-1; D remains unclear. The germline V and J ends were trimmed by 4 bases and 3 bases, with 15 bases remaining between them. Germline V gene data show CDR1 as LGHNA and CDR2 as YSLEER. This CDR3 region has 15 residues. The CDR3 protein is CASSPQNRRDTEAFF. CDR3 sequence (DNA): TGCGCCAGCAGCCCCCAAAACCGCCGGGACACTGAAGCTTTCTTT.

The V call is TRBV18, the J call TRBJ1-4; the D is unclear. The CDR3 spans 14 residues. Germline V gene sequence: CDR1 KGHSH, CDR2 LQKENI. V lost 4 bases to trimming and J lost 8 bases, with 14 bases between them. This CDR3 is CASSLALMGEKLFF. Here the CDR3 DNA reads TGTGCCAGCTCACTGGCTTTAATGGGAGAAAAACTGTTTTTT. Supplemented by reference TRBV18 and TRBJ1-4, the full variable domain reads NAGVMQNPRHLVRRRGQEARLRCSPMKGHSHVYWYRQLPEEGLKFMVYLQKENIIDESGMPKERFSAEFPKEGPSILRIQQVVRGDSAAYFCASSLALMGEKLFFGSGTQLSVL.